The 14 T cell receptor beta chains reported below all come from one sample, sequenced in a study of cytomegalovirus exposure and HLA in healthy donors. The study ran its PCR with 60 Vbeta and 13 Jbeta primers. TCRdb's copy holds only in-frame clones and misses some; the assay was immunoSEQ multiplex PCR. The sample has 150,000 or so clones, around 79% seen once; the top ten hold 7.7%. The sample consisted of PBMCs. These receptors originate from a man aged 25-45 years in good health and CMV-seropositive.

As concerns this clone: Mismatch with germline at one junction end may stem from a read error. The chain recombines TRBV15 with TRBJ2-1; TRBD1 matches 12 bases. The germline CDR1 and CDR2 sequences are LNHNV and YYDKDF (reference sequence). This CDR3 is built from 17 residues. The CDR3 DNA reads TGTGCCACCAGCAGGATTACAGGGACAGGGGGCTACTATGAGCAGTTCTTC. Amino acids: CATSRITGTGGYYEQFF.

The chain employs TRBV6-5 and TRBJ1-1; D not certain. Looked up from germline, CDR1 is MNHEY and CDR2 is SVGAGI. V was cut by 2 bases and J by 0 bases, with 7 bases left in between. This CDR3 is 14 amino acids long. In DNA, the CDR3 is TGTGCCAGCAGTTACAGCAACCTGAACACTGAAGCTTTCTTT. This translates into CASSYSNLNTEAFF.

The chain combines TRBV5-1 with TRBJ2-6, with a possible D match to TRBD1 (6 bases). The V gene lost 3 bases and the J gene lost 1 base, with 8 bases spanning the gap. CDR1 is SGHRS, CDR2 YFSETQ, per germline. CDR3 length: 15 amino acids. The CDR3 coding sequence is TGCGCCAGCAGCTACAGGGTGTCTGGGGCCAACGTCCTGACTTTC. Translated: CASSYRVSGANVLTF.

The CDR3 is CASSSTGNGNTIYF. In nucleotides, the CDR3 is TGTGCCAGCAGCTCGACAGGGAATGGAAACACCATATATTTT. This chain connects TRBV11-3 to TRBJ1-3, with 7 bases aligning to TRBD1. Germline lookup yields CDR1 SGHNT and CDR2 YENEEA. Unmatched junction bases numbered 3, after V lost 4 bases and J lost 3 bases. The CDR3 is 14 amino acids.

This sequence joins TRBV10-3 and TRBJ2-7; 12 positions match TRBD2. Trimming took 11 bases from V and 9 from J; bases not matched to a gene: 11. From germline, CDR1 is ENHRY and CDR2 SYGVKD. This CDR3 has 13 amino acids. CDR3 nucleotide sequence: TGTGCCGCGACCGGGACTAGCGGGTTATTGCAGTACTTC. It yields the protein CAATGTSGLLQYF.

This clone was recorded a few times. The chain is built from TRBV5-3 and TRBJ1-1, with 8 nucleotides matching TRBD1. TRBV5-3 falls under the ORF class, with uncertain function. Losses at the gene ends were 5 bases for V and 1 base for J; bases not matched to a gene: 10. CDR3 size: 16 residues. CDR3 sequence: CARRRSQGGWNTEAFF. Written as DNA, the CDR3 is TGTGCCAGAAGACGTTCACAGGGGGGGTGGAACACTGAAGCTTTCTTT.

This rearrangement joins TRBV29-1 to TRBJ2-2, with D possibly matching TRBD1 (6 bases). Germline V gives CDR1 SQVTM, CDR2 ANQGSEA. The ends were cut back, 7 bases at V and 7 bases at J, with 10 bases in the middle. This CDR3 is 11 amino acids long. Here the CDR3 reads CSGYRDGELFF. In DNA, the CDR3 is TGCAGCGGTTACAGGGACGGGGAGCTGTTTTTT.

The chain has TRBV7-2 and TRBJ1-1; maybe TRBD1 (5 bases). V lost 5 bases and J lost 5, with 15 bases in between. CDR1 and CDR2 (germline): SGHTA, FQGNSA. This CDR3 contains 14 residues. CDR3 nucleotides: TGTGCCAGCAGCCCAGACAGAGGAGAGACTGAAGCTTTCTTT. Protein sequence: CASSPDRGETEAFF. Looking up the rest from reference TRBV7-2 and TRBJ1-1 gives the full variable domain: GAGVSQSPSNKVTEKGKDVELRCDPISGHTALYWYRQSLGQGLEFLIYFQGNSAPDKSGLPSDRFSAERTGGSVSTLTIQRTQQEDSAVYLCASSPDRGETEAFFGQGTRLTVV.

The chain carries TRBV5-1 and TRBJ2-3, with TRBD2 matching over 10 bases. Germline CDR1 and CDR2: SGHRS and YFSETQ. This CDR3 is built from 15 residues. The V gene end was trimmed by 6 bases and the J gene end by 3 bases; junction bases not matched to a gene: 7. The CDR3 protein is CASNTGTSATDTQYF. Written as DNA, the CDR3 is TGCGCCAGCAACACCGGGACTAGCGCTACAGATACGCAGTATTTT.

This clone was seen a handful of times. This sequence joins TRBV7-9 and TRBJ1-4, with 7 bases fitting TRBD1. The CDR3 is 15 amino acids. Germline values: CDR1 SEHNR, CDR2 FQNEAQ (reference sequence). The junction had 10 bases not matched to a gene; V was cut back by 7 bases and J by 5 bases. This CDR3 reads CASNPWTGQNEKLFF. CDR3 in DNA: TGTGCCAGCAACCCTTGGACAGGACAGAATGAAAAACTGTTTTTT.

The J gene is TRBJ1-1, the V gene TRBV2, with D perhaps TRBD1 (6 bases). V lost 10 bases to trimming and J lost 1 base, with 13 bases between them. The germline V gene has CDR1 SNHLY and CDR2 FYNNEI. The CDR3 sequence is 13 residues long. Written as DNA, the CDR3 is TGTGCCACCTGCGAAGGGGGGAACACTGAAGCTTTCTTT. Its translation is CATCEGGNTEAFF.

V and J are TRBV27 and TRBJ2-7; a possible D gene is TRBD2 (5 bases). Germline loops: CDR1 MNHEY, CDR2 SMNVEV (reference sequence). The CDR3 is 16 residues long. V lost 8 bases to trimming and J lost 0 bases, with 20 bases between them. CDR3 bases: TGTGCCAGCGGATCAAGCTCCGGGGAGAGCTCCTACGAGCAGTACTTC. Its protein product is CASGSSSGESSYEQYF.

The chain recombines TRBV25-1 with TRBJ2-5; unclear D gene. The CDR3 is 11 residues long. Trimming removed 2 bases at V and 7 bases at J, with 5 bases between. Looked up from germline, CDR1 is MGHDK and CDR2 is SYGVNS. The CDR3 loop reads CASSEGGTQYF. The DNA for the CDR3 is TGTGCCAGCAGTGAAGGCGGGACCCAGTACTTC.

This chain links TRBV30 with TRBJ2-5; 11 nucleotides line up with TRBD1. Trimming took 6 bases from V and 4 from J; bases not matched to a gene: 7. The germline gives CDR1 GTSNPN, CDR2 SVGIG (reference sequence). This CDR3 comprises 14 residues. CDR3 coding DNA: TGTGCCTGCGTAGGGACAGGGGGACGAGAGACCCAGTACTTC. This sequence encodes CACVGTGGRETQYF.